This TCR beta chain derives from a study of response to subunit inactivated influenza vaccine. V gave up 2 bases and J gave up 7 bases, with 12 bases separating them. The CDR3 runs 15 residues. TCRdb passed the RT-PCR reads through MiXCR, listing each CDR3 protein once. The table records about 700,000 distinct CDR3 sequences, 11% to 15% of them present only once. V usage is TRBV12-3 or TRBV12-4 and J usage is TRBJ1-6, with D maybe TRBD1 (6 bases). The sequence came from a man aged 50 to 60 who received an inactivated influenza vaccine. The sample in question was PBMCs from blood, obtained roughly 2 weeks before vaccination. The CDR3 is CASSLTQGHNSPLHF. CDR3 nucleotide sequence: TGTGCCAGCAGTTTAACTCAGGGGCACAATTCACCCCTCCACTTT.